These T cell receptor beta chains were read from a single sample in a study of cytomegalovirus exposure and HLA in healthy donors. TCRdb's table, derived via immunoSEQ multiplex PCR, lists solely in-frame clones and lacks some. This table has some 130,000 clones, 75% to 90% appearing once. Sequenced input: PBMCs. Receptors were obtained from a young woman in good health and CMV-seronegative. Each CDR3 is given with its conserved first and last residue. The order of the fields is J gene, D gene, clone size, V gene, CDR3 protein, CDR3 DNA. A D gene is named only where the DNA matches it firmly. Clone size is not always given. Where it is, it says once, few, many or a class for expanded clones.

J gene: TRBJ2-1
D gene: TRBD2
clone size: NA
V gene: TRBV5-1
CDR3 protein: CASSLAGTSRSEQFF
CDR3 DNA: TGCGCCAGCAGCTTAGCCGGGACTAGCAGATCTGAGCAGTTCTTC

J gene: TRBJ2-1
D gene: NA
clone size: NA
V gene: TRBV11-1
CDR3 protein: CASSSRTDSPSYNEQFF
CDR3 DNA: TGTGCCAGCAGCTCCCGGACAGATAGCCCATCCTACAATGAGCAGTTCTTC

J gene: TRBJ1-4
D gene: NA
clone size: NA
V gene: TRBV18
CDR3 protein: CASSAPGAGDEKLFF
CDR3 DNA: TGTGCCAGCTCCGCCCCCGGGGCGGGGGATGAAAAACTGTTTTTT

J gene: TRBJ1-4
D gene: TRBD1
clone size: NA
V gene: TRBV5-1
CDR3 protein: CASSWGTGPNEKLFF
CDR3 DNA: TGCGCCAGCAGCTGGGGGACAGGGCCTAATGAAAAACTGTTTTTT

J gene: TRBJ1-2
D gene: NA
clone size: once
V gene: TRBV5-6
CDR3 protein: CASSLNPSGDRVTYGYTF
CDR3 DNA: TGTGCCAGCAGCTTGAACCCATCAGGGGACCGCGTAACCTATGGCTACACCTTC

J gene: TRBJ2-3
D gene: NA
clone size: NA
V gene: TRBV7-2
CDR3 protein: CASRELDTQYF
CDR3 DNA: TGTGCCAGCAGGGAGTTAGATACGCAGTATTTT

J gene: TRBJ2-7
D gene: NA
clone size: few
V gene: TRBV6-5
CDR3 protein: CASSRADRTYEQYF
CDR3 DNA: TGTGCCAGCAGTCGAGCCGACAGAACCTACGAGCAGTACTTC

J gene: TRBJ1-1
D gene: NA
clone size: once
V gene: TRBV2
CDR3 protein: CASSEAQYTEAFF
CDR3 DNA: TGTGCCAGCAGTGAAGCGCAGTATACTGAAGCTTTCTTT

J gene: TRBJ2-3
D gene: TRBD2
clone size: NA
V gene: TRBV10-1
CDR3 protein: CASSLAGSTDTQYF
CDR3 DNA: TGCGCCAGCAGCCTAGCGGGATCCACAGATACGCAGTATTTT

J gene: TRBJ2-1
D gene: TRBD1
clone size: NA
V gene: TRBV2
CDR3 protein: CASSGRDRDYNEQFF
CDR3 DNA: TGTGCCAGCAGCGGCCGGGACAGAGACTACAATGAGCAGTTCTTC

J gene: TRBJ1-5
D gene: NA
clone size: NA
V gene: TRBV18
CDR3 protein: CASSWVGDVGGSQPQHF
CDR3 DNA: TGTGCCAGCTCATGGGTTGGGGACGTGGGCGGGAGTCAGCCCCAGCATTTT

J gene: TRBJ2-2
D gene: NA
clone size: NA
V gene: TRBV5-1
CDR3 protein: CASSLVPGHRTDTGELFF
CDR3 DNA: TGCGCCAGCAGCTTGGTTCCGGGACACCGGACGGACACCGGGGAGCTGTTTTTT

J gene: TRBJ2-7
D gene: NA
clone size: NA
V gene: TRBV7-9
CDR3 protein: CASSLGTPGSEQYF
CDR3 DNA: TGTGCCAGCAGCTTAGGGACCCCAGGGTCCGAGCAGTACTTC

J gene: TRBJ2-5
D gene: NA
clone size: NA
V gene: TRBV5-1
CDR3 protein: CASSPTVTQETQYF
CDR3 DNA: TGCGCCAGCAGCCCAACAGTTACCCAAGAGACCCAGTACTTC

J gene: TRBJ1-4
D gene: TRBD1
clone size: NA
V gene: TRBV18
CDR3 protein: CASSPGTGGFDEKLFF
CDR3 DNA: TGTGCCAGCTCGCCCGGGACAGGGGGCTTTGATGAAAAACTGTTTTTT

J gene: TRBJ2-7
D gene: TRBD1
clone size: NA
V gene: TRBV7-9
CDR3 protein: CASSLAGTGASGQYF
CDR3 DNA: TGTGCCAGCAGCTTAGCCGGGACAGGGGCCTCGGGGCAGTACTTC

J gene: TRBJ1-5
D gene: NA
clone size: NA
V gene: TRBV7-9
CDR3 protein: CASSPPGRGNQPQHF
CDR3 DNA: TGTGCCAGCAGCCCCCCAGGGAGGGGCAATCAGCCCCAGCATTTT

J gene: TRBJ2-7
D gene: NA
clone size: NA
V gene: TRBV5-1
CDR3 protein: CASSLVGSGRGFYEQYF
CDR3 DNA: TGCGCCAGCAGCTTGGTCGGTAGCGGTCGGGGGTTCTACGAGCAGTACTTC

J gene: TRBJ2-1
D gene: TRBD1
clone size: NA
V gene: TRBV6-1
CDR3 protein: CASRDRGNHPEQFF
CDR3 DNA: TGTGCCAGCAGGGACAGGGGGAACCACCCTGAGCAGTTCTTC

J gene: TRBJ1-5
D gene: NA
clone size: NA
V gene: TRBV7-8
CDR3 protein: CASASQRVGNQPQHF
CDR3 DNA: TGTGCCAGCGCAAGCCAGAGGGTCGGCAATCAGCCCCAGCATTTT

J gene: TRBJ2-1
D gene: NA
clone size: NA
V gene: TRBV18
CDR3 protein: CASSPSSSYNEQFF
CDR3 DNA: TGTGCCAGCTCACCGTCTAGCTCCTACAATGAGCAGTTCTTC

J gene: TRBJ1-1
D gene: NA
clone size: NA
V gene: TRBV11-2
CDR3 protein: CASSLRRMNTEAFF
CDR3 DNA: TGTGCCAGCAGCTTACGGAGAATGAACACTGAAGCTTTCTTT

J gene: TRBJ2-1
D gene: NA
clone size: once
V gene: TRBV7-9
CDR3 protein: CASTRETEQFF
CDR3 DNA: TGTGCCAGCACTAGAGAGACTGAGCAGTTCTTC

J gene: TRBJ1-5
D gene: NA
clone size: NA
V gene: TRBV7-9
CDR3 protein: CASSLAQGLNQPQHF
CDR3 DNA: TGTGCCAGCAGCTTAGCGCAGGGCCTAAATCAGCCCCAGCATTTT

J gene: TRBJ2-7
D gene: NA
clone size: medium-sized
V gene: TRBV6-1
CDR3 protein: CASSESGRGREQYF
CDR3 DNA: TGTGCCAGCAGTGAAAGTGGGAGAGGAAGAGAGCAGTACTTC

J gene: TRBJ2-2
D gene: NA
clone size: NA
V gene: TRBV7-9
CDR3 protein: CASRQISTGELFF
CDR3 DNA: TGTGCCAGCAGACAGATCTCCACCGGGGAGCTGTTTTTT

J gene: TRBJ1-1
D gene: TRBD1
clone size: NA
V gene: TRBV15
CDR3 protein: CATKRDRDTEAFF
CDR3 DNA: TGTGCCACAAAAAGGGACAGGGACACTGAAGCTTTCTTT

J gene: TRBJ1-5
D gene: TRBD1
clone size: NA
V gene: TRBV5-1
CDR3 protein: CASSLGTGTGEQPQHF
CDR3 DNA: TGCGCCAGCAGCTTGGGGACTGGGACAGGCGAGCAGCCCCAGCATTTT

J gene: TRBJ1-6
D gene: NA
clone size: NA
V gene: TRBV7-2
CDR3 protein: CASSLVAGRHSPLHF
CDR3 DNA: TGTGCCAGCAGCTTAGTAGCAGGGAGGCATTCACCCCTCCACTTT

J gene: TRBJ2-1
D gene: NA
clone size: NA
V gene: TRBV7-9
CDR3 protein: CASSSSFGEQFF
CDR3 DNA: TGTGCCAGCAGCTCTAGCTTCGGTGAGCAGTTCTTC

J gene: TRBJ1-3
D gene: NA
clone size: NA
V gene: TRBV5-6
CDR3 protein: CASSLAGRGNTIYF
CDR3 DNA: TGTGCCAGCAGCTTGGCTGGGAGGGGAAACACCATATATTTT

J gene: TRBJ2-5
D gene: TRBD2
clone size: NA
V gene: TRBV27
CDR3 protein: CASSSGLSGARWTQYF
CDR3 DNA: TGTGCCAGCAGTTCGGGACTAAGCGGGGCGAGGTGGACCCAGTACTTC

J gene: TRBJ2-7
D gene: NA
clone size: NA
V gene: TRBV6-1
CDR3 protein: CASSVREMAYEQYF
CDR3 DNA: TGTGCCAGCAGTGTACGGGAAATGGCATACGAGCAGTACTTC

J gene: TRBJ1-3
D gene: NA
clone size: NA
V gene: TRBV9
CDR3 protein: CASSLAGNGNTIYF
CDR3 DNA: TGTGCCAGCAGCCTAGCAGGGAACGGAAACACCATATATTTT

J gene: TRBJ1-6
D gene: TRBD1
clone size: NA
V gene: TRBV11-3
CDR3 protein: CASSETGQGWSPLHF
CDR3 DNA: TGTGCCAGCAGCGAAACGGGACAGGGGTGGTCACCCCTCCACTTT

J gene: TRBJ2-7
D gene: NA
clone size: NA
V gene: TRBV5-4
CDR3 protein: CASSLGAGYEQYF
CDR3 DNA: TGTGCCAGCAGCTTGGGGGCCGGATACGAGCAGTACTTC

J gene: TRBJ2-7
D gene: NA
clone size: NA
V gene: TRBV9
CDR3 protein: CASSPAWARDEQYF
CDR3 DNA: TGTGCCAGCAGCCCCGCTTGGGCCAGAGACGAGCAGTACTTC

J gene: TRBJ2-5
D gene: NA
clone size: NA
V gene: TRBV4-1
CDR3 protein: CASSHETGFQETQYF
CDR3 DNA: TGCGCCAGCAGCCACGAGACAGGCTTCCAAGAGACCCAGTACTTC

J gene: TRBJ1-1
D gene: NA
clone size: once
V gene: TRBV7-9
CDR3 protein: CASSFVGGMPEAFF
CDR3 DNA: TGTGCCAGCAGCTTTGTGGGGGGAATGCCTGAAGCTTTCTTT

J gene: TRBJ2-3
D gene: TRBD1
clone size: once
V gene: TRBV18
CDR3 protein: CASSPDRGDTDTQYF
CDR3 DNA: TGTGCCAGCTCACCGGACAGGGGAGACACAGATACGCAGTATTTT

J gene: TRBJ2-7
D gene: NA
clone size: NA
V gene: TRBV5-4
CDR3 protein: CASSVGGAGTPSSYEQYF
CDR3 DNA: TGTGCCAGCTCGGTGGGGGGGGCGGGAACACCCAGCTCCTACGAGCAGTACTTC

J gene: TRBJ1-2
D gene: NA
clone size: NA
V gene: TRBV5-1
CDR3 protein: CASSLEPDTMSGYTF
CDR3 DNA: TGCGCCAGCAGCTTGGAGCCGGACACTATGTCTGGCTACACCTTC

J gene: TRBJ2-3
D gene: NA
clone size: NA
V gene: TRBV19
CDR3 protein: CASSIRRGTDTQYF
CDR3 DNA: TGTGCCAGTAGTATACGTCGGGGCACAGATACGCAGTATTTT

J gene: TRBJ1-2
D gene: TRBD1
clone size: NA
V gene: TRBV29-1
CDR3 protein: CSVPTGAGNYGYTF
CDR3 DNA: TGCAGCGTTCCCACAGGGGCTGGAAACTATGGCTACACCTTC

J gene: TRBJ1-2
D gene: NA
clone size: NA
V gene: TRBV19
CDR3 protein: CASSIGGQYYGYTF
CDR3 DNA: TGTGCCAGTAGTATCGGCGGACAGTATTATGGCTACACCTTC

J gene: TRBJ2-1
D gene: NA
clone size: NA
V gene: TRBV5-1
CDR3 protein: CASNAGQSYNEQFF
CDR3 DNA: TGCGCCTCGAACGCGGGACAGTCCTACAATGAGCAGTTCTTC

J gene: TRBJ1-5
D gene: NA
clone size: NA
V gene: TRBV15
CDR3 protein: CATSKSRAQGDQPQHF
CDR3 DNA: TGTGCCACCAGCAAATCCCGGGCCCAAGGGGATCAGCCCCAGCATTTT

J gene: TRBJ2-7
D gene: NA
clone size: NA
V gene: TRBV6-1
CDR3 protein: CASSDLYQGYEQYF
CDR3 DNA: TGTGCCAGCAGTGACCTATATCAGGGTTACGAGCAGTACTTC

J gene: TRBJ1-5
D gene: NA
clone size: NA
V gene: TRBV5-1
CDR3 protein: CASSLGDIGNQPQHF
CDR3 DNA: TGCGCCAGCAGCTTGGGGGACATTGGCAATCAGCCCCAGCATTTT

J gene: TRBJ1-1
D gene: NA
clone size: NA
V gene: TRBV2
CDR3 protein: CATEVEGGTEAFF
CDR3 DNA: TGTGCCACCGAGGTGGAGGGTGGCACTGAAGCTTTCTTT

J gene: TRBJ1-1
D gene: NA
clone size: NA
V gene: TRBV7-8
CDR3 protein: CASSLATGNTEAFF
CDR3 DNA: TGTGCCAGCAGCTTAGCAACAGGGAACACTGAAGCTTTCTTT